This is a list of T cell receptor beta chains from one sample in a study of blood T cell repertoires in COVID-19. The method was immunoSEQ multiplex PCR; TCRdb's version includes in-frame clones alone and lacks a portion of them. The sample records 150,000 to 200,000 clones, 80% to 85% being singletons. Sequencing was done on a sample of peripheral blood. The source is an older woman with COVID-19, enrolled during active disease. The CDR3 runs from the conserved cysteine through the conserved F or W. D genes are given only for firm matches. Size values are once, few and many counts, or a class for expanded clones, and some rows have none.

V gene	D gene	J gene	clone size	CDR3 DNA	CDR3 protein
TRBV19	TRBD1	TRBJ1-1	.	TGTGCCAGTACCCTAGTAGGGGGCTTGAACACTGAAGCTTTCTTT	CASTLVGGLNTEAFF
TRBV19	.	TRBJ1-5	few	TGTGCCTCAGGTCCCCATCAGCCCCAGCATTTT	CASGPHQPQHF
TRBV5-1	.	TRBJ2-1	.	TGCGCCAGCAGCTTGGACAGGAGAGATGAGCAGTTCTTC	CASSLDRRDEQFF
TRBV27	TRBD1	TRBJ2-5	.	TGTGCCAGCAGTTTATCGTCGACAGGGCCCCAAGAGACCCAGTACTTC	CASSLSSTGPQETQYF
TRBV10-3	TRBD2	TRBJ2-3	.	TGTGCCATCAGTGTAGGGACTAGCGGCACAGATACGCAGTATTTT	CAISVGTSGTDTQYF
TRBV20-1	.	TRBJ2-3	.	TGCAGTGCTAGTGAGGGGCGCACAGATACGCAGTATTTT	CSASEGRTDTQYF
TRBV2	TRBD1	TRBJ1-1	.	TGTGCCAGCAGCATCGGCGCCGGACAGGGGAACACTGAAGCTTTCTTT	CASSIGAGQGNTEAFF
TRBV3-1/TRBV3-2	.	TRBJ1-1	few	TGTGCCAGCAGCCACCGGGGGGGATTGGGCACTGAAGCTTTCTTT	CASSHRGGLGTEAFF
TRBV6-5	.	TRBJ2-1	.	TGTGCCAGCAGTTACTTGGGGGGTGAGCAGTTCTTC	CASSYLGGEQFF
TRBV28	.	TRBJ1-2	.	TGTGCCACCCCGGACAGCCGGGATGGCTACACCTTC	CATPDSRDGYTF
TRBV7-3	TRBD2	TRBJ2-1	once	TGTGCCAGCAGCCACCTAGCGGGGGGTAACAATGAGCAGTTCTTC	CASSHLAGGNNEQFF
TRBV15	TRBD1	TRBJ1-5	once	TGTGCCACCAGCAGAGATGACGAGGGGGCTCAGCCCCAGCATTTT	CATSRDDEGAQPQHF
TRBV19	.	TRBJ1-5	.	TGTGCCAGTAGTTCCGCGGCAGGGGTGAGGAATCAGCCCCAGCATTTT	CASSSAAGVRNQPQHF
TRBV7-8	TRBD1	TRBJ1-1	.	TGTGCCAGCAGAAGTACAGGGGGCGTTTGGACTGAAGCTTTCTTT	CASRSTGGVWTEAFF
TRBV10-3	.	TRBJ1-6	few	TGTGCCATCAGTGAGTCCATGATTCAGGGGAATTCACCCCTCCACTTT	CAISESMIQGNSPLHF
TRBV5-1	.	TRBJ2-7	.	TGCGCCAGCAGCTCCACCCTCAGGGGAATCTACGAGCAGTACTTC	CASSSTLRGIYEQYF
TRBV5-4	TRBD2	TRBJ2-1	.	TGTGCCAGCAGACCGGGACTACAATACAATGAGCAGTTCTTC	CASRPGLQYNEQFF
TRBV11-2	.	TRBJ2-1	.	TGTGCCAGCAGCTTTACTACAACGGTCAATGAGCAGTTCTTC	CASSFTTTVNEQFF
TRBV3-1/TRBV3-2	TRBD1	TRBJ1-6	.	TGTGCCAGCAGCCCACGACCCCCAGGGGGCCCAAGCTCCTATAATTCACCCCTCCACTTT	CASSPRPPGGPSSYNSPLHF
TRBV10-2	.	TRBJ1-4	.	TGCGCCTCGGGGGGGGAGAGCCTCACCTCTAATGAAAAACTGTTTTTT	CASGGESLTSNEKLFF
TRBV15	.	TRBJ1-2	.	TGTGCCACCAGCAGGGAGGGACCCGACTATGGCTACACCTTC	CATSREGPDYGYTF
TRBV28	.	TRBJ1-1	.	TGTGCCAGCAATAATAGGGGCACTGAAGCTTTCTTT	CASNNRGTEAFF
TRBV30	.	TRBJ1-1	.	TGTGCCTGGAGGTCCAACATGAACACTGAAGCTTTCTTT	CAWRSNMNTEAFF
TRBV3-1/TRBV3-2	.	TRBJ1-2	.	TGTGCCAGCAGCCAGCCGGACGGGATCGGCTATGGCTACACCTTC	CASSQPDGIGYGYTF
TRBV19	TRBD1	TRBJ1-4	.	TGTGCCAGTAGGAGACAGGGCAATGAAAAACTGTTTTTT	CASRRQGNEKLFF
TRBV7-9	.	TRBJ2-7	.	TGTGCCAGCAGATCTGATAGCTCCTACGAGCAGTACTTC	CASRSDSSYEQYF
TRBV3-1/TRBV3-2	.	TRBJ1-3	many	TGTGCCAGCAGTCGCTCCAGCTCTGGAAACACCATATATTTT	CASSRSSSGNTIYF
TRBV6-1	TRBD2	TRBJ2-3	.	TGTGCCAGCAGTGGGCTAGCGGGGGGCCCAAACACAGATACGCAGTATTTT	CASSGLAGGPNTDTQYF
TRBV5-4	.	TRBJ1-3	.	TGTGCCAGCAGCTTTAGAGGGCGCCTCGGAAACACCATATATTTT	CASSFRGRLGNTIYF
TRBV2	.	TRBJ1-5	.	TGTGCCAGCAGTGAACGGCCCTCTAGGCAGCCCCAGCATTTT	CASSERPSRQPQHF
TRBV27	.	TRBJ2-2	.	TGTGCCAGCAGTTCGTCCAGATCCTACACCGGGGAGCTGTTTTTT	CASSSSRSYTGELFF
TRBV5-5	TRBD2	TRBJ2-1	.	TGTGCCAGCAGCTTGGGGGCTAGCGGGAGTCTTAATGAGCAGTTCTTC	CASSLGASGSLNEQFF
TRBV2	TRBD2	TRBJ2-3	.	TGTGCCAGCAACCTAGGGACTAGCGGGAGGACAGATACGCAGTATTTT	CASNLGTSGRTDTQYF
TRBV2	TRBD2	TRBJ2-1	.	TGTGCCAGCATCCCTACTAGCGGGGGGAGCAATGAGCAGTTCTTC	CASIPTSGGSNEQFF
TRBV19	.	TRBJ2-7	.	TGTGCCAGTAGTATAGGTGGGGCGGCCGAGCAGTACTTC	CASSIGGAAEQYF
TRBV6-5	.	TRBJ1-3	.	TGTGCCAGCAGGGACCAGGGTAATGGAAACACCATATATTTT	CASRDQGNGNTIYF
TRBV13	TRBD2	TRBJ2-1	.	TGTGCCAGCAGCCGCGGGACTAGCGGGCGATCCTACAATGAGCAGTTCTTC	CASSRGTSGRSYNEQFF
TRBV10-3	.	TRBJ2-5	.	TGTGCCATCAGTGTGATGGGCAATCAAGAGACCCAGTACTTC	CAISVMGNQETQYF
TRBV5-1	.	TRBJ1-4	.	TGCGCCAGCAGCTTGGGATCTCTCCAGGGTAATGAAAAACTGTTTTTT	CASSLGSLQGNEKLFF
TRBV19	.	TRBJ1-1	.	TGTGCCAGTAGTATAGGTTTCGGGAACACTGAAGCTTTCTTT	CASSIGFGNTEAFF
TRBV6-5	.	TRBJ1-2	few	TGTGCCAGCGCCCAAGGGGCGCGTGGAAGCTATGGCTACACCTTC	CASAQGARGSYGYTF
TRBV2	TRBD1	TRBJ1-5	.	TGTGCCAGCAGCGGACAGGGGCATCAGCCCCAGCATTTT	CASSGQGHQPQHF
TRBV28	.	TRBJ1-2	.	TGTGCCAGCAGTTTCCGGCTAGGGGGTGTTTATGGCTACACCTTC	CASSFRLGGVYGYTF
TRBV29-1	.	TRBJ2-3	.	TGCAGCGTTGTTCCCGACAGAGAAACTTTGTATTTT	CSVVPDRETLYF
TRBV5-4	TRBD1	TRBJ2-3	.	TGTGCCAGCAGCGGGACAGGGACCGCAGATACGCAGTATTTT	CASSGTGTADTQYF
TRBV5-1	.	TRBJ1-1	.	TGCGCCAGCAGTCGCACAGGGCGGACTGAAGCTTTCTTT	CASSRTGRTEAFF
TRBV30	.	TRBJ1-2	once	TGTGCCTGGAGTTGGAGAAACTATGGCTACACCTTC	CAWSWRNYGYTF
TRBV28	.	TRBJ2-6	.	TGTGCCAGCAGTTTAACCCCCGCCGGAGTCTCTGGGGCCAACGTCCTGACTTTC	CASSLTPAGVSGANVLTF
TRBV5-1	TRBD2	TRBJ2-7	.	TGCGCCAGCAGCTTGGTTGTGTTGACTAGCGGGAGACTGTCGGGAGAGCAGTACTTC	CASSLVVLTSGRLSGEQYF
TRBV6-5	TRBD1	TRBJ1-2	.	TGTGCCAGCAGTTACTCGGGACAGGGATCTAACTATGGCTACACCTTC	CASSYSGQGSNYGYTF
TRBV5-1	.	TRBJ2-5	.	TGCGCCAGCAGCTTGCAAATGGGACAAGGGACCCAGTACTTC	CASSLQMGQGTQYF
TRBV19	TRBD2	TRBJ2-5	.	TGTGCCAGTGGGACTAGCGGGGGGGCTTTCCAAGAGACCCAGTACTTC	CASGTSGGAFQETQYF
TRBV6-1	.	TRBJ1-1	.	TGTGCCAGCAGTGAAATGAGAGGCGGTTGGACAATCCCGACCACTGAAGCTTTCTTT	CASSEMRGGWTIPTTEAFF
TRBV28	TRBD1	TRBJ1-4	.	TGTGCCAGCACTGAGAGGGGGCGCGGAGATGAAAAACTGTTTTTT	CASTERGRGDEKLFF
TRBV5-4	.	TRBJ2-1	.	TGTGCCAGCAGCGAGGGGAGGAGGGATGAGCAGTTCTTC	CASSEGRRDEQFF
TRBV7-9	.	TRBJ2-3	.	TGTGCCAGCAGCTTAGAAGGGGCGGATACGCAGTATTTT	CASSLEGADTQYF
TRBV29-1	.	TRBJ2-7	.	TGCAGCGTTGAAGATACGGGGTACGAGCAGTACTTC	CSVEDTGYEQYF
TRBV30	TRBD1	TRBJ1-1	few	TGTGCCTGGAGTATGGGGGACAGGACGATGAACACTGAAGCTTTCTTT	CAWSMGDRTMNTEAFF